The rows below give T cell receptor beta chains drawn from one sample of a study of cytomegalovirus exposure and HLA in healthy donors. Sequenced by immunoSEQ multiplex PCR; TCRdb stores in-frame clones only, minus some. Among around 200,000 clones listed, approximately 85% were seen once. Sequencing used PBMCs. The receptors here all came from a woman aged 18-30 years in good health and CMV-seronegative. Both conserved end residues are part of each CDR3. Fields, in order: CDR3 protein, V gene.

CASSIGTGGFSYSNQPQHF	TRBV19
CASSYPGEQFF	TRBV6-5
CASSLLGQGGETQYF	TRBV5-1
CASSAIAAVNEKLFF	TRBV27
CASSQEGPGTVNEKLFF	TRBV4-1
CASIPNFQVVAYEQYF	TRBV25-1
CASSLEVRGYEQYF	TRBV6-5
CASSYTAGREQYF	TRBV5-6
CASSYGGVRSPLHF	TRBV6-6
CASSDRPGGHRYGYTF	TRBV6-1
CASSESMSAGELFF	TRBV9
CASSPLAGGGETQYF	TRBV5-1
CASSLEGQPLNSPLHF	TRBV27
CASLGQGAGYTF	TRBV6-5
CASSLQAADSYEQYF	TRBV6-5
CASSSMRGADTGELFF	TRBV18
CASSLRGGAEDTQYF	TRBV5-1
CASSLDSRDRSFF	TRBV5-1
CASSLAATLINTEAFF	TRBV5-1
CASNNGGANNEQFF	TRBV5-4
CASSITGSSDEQFF	TRBV19
CASSSLAENQETQYF	TRBV5-1
CASSLGLAGGETQYF	TRBV11-3
CSSSQWDGQGIVPQHF	TRBV7-9
CASTLGGEQFF	TRBV6-6
CASSPSSGGRTGELFF	TRBV10-1
CARQTDSVSGYTF	TRBV2
CASSPGQGLYEQYF	TRBV5-5
CASSGGILLEQFF	TRBV27
CAISSEQPQHF	TRBV10-3
CASSSSAVPDPDTQYF	TRBV9
CASSLDASFRGYTF	TRBV7-2
CSVESVGGVEQYF	TRBV29-1
CSSSLWAETQYF	TRBV7-9
CASSDRQGFSPDTQYF	TRBV7-9
CASSEGLAGSKNIQYF	TRBV7-2
CASSLFRDREYRSQHF	TRBV7-8
CASSLAGAPGEQYF	TRBV27
CAWSAGREGSKNIQYF	TRBV30
CAISEAAGGAYF	TRBV10-3
CASSPPGGAYEQYF	TRBV18
CASSYSDWGDIQYF	TRBV6-5